The sequence of this T cell receptor beta chain was determined in a study of blood T cell repertoires in COVID-19. Clones were sequenced by immunoSEQ multiplex PCR, and TCRdb holds only the in-frame ones, with some missing. Among fewer than 250,000 clones listed, roughly 80% were seen once. The TCR originated in a man between 60 and 75 years old with acute or convalescent COVID-19. Sequencing was carried out using peripheral blood.

The CDR3 nucleotides read TGTGCCACCTGTAGCGGGACGGGTCTGAATGAGCAGTTCTTC. It specifies CATCSGTGLNEQFF. The gene calls are TRBV24-1 and TRBJ2-1; 8 bases are shared with TRBD2. Losses at the gene ends were 9 bases for V and 7 bases for J; bases not matched to a gene: 10. The CDR3 has 14 amino acids. The germline V gene has CDR1 KGHDR and CDR2 SFDVKD.